Detailed here is one TCR beta chain. Trimming removed 1 base from V and 0 bases from J, with 11 bases in between. Germline values: CDR1 SGHDT, CDR2 YYEEEE. The CDR3 covers 15 residues. In the authors' workflow: Estimates of nucleated cell counts were drawn from the amplification of reference gene primers. The method was immunoSEQ multiplex PCR; TCRdb's version includes in-frame clones alone and lacks a portion of them. D and trimming come from the DNA, and the V and J calls and clone size come from that table. Of around 81,000 clones detected, approximately 80% appear once; the ten largest clones hold about an eighth. These data originate in a study of blood T cell repertoires in COVID-19. Study-wide context: Samples taken during acute and convalescent COVID-19 were collected in the United States, Italy and Spain. T cells, B-cell-depleted T cells, or PBMCs provided the cDNA or gDNA that served as material.

The source is a human donor in a cohort sampled during active COVID-19. Source material: peripheral blood. This chain connects TRBV5-6 to TRBJ2-7, with D possibly TRBD1 on 5 matching bases. The CDR3 DNA reads TGTGCCAGCAGCTTGAAACCAGGGAACTCCTACGAGCAGTACTTC. Translation gives CASSLKPGNSYEQYF.